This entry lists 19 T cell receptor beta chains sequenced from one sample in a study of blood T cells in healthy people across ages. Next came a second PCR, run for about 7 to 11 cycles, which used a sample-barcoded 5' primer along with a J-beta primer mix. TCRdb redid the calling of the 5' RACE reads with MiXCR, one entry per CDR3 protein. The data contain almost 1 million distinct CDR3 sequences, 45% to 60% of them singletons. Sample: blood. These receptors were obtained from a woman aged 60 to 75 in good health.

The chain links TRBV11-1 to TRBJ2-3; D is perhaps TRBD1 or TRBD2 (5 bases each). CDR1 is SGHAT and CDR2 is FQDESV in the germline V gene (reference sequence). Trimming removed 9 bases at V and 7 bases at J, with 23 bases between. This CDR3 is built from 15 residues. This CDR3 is CASSLQGPLLYTQYF. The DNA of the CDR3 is TGTGCCAGTAGTCTCCAGGGACCCTTGTTGTATACGCAGTATTTT.

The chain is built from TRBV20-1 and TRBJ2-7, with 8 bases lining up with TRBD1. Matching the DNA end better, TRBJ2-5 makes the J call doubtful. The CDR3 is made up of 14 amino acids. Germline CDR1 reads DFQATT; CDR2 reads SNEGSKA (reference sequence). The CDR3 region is CSARPGQVKETQYF. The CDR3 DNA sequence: TGCAGTGCTAGACCGGGACAGGTAAAAGAGACCCAGTACTTC.

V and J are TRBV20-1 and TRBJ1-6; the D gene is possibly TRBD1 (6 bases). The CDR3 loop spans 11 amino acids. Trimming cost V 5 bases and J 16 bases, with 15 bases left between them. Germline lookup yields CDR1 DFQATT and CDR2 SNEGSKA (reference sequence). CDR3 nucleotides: TGCAGTGCTGGGGGAAGGGGGAAACTCCACTTT. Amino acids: CSAGGRGKLHF.

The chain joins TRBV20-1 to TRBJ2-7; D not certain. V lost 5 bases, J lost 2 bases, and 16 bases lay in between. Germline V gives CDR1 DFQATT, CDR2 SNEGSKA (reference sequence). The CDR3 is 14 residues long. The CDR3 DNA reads TGCAGTGCTTCTCCTTGGCAGGTAGCCTACGAGCAGTACTTC. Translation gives CSASPWQVAYEQYF.

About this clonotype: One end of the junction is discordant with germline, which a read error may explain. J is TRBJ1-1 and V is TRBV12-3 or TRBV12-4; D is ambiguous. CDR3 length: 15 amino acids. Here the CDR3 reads CVSSYGSSGDTEAFF. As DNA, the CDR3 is TGTGTCAGCAGTTACGGGTCGTCCGGGGACACTGAAGCTTTCTTT.

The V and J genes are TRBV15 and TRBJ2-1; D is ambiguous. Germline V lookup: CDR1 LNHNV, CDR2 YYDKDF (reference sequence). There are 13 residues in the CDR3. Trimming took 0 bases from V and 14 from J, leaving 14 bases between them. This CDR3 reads CATSRDRVSSEFF. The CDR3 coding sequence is TGTGCCACCAGCAGAGATAGAGTATCAAGCGAGTTCTTC.

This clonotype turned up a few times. The CDR3 sequence: CASSLSAGNGANVLTF. The CDR3 DNA follows: TGTGCCAGCAGCTTAAGCGCGGGGAACGGGGCCAACGTCCTGACTTTC. This sequence joins TRBV7-2 and TRBJ2-6; maybe TRBD2 (6 bases). V was clipped by 2 bases and J by 4 bases, with 12 bases between them. CDR1 and CDR2 (germline): SGHTA, FQGNSA. The CDR3 totals 16 residues.

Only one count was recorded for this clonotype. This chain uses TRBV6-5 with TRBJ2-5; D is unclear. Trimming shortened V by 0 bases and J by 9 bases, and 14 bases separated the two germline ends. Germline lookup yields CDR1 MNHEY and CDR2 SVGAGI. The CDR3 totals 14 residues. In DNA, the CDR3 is TGTGCCAGCAGTTACTCGATTGGCGCGACGTCCCAGTACTTC. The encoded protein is CASSYSIGATSQYF.

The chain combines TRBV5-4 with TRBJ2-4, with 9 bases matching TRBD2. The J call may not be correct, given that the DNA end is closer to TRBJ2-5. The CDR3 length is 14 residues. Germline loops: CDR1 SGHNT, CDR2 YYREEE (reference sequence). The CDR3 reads CASTPASGVETQYF. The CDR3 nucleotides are TGTGCCAGCACCCCCGCTAGCGGGGTAGAGACCCAGTACTTC.

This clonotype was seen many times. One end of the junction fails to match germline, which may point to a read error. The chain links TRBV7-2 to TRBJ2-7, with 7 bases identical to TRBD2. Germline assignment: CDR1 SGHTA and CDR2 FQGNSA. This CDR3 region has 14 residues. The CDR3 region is CASSLGGRAYEQYF. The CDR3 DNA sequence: TGTGCCAGCAGTTTAGGAGGGAGGGCCTACGAGCAGTACTTC.

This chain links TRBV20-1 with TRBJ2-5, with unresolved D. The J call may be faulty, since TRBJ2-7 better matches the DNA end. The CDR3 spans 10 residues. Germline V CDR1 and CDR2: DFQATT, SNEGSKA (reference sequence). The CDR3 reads CSVLGYEQYF. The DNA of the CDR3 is TGCAGTGTATTAGGTTACGAGCAGTACTTC.

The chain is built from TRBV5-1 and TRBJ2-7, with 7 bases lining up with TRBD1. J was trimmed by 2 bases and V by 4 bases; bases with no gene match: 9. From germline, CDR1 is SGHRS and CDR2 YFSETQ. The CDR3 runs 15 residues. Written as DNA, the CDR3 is TGCGCCAGCAGCCCCGGGACAGCGAGAGCCTACGAGCAGTACTTC. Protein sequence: CASSPGTARAYEQYF.

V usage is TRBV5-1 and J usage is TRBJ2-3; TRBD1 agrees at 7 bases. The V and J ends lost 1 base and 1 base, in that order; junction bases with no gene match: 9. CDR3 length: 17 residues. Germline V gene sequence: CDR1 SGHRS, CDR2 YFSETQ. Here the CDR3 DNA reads TGCGCCAGCAGCTTGCGGGCAACGGGGACAGGCACAGATACGCAGTATTTT. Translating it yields CASSLRATGTGTDTQYF. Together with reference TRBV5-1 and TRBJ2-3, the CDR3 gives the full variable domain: KAGVTQTPRYLIKTRGQQVTLSCSPISGHRSVSWYQQTPGQGLQFLFEYFSETQRNKGNFPGRFSGRQFSNSRSEMNVSTLELGDSALYLCASSLRATGTGTDTQYFGPGTRLTVL.

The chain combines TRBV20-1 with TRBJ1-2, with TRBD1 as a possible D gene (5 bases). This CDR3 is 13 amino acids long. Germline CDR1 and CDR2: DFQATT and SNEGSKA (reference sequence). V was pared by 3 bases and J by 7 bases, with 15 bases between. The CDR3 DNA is TGCAGTGCTAGGTCCAGGGCCTGGAGTGGCTACACCTTC. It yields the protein CSARSRAWSGYTF.

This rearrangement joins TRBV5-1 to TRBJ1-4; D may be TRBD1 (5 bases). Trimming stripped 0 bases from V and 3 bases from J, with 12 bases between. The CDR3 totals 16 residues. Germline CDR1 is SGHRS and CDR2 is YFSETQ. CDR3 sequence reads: CASSLERTTANEKLFF. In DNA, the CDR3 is TGCGCCAGCAGCTTGGAGCGGACGACAGCTAATGAAAAACTGTTTTTT. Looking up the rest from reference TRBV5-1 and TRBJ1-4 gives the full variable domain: KAGVTQTPRYLIKTRGQQVTLSCSPISGHRSVSWYQQTPGQGLQFLFEYFSETQRNKGNFPGRFSGRQFSNSRSEMNVSTLELGDSALYLCASSLERTTANEKLFFGSGTQLSVL.

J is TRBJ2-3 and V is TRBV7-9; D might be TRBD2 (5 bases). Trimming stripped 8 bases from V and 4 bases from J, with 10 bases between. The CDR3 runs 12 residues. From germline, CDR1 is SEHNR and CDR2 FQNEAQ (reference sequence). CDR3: CASGGRADTQYF. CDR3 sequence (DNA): TGTGCCAGCGGAGGACGGGCAGATACGCAGTATTTT.

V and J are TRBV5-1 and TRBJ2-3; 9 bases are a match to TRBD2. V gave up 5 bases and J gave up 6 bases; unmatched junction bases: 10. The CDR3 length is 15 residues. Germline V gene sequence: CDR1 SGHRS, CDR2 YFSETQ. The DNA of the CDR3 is TGCGCCAGCAGTTATAGCGGGAGCGATAGGGATACGCAGTATTTT. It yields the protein CASSYSGSDRDTQYF.

This CDR3 is CASSSAPGRARADTQYF. CDR3 nucleotides: TGCGCCAGCAGCAGTGCCCCCGGCAGGGCTCGGGCAGATACGCAGTATTTT. The V call is TRBV5-1, the J call TRBJ2-3, with a weak D call TRBD1 (5 bases). V lost 4 bases and J 4 bases, leaving 22 bases between the germline ends. CDR1 is SGHRS, CDR2 YFSETQ, per germline. CDR3 size: 17 residues.

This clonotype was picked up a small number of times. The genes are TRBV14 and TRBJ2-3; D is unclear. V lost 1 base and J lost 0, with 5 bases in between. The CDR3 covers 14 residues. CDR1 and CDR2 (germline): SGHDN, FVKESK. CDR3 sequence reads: CASSQVRSTDTQYF. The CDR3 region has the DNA TGTGCCAGCAGCCAAGTGAGGAGCACAGATACGCAGTATTTT.